This T cell receptor beta chain was captured by sequencing in a study of Ad26.COV2.S vaccination and SARS-CoV-2 variants. Study context: The donor belonged to the COV1001 Ad26.COV2.S trial arm. The authors gave Ad26.COV2.S intramuscularly, either once or twice 56 days apart.

Findings and limits, study-wide: Reportedly, after vaccination the spike-specific CD8+ and CD4+ T cell responses displayed substantial breadth.

Stated treatment: 15 to 20 received Ad26.COV2.S at low or high dose, single or two shots; 5 received placebo; per-sample allocation not given. The study sampled participants on day 63 after the first vaccine or placebo injection. On this clone itself: Its antigen remains unknown.

The V segment lost 5 bases and the J segment 7 bases; nucleotides outside the gene matches: 14. The germline V gene has CDR1 SGHAT and CDR2 FQNNGV. The CDR3 sequence is 16 residues long. Sequencing was performed with immunoSEQ multiplex PCR; in TCRdb, only in-frame clones are kept and a portion is missing. The table has approximately 420,000 clones, around nine tenths seen once. The specimen was peripheral blood, collected in a trial of Ad26.COV2.S vaccine versus placebo. The gene calls are TRBV11-2 and TRBJ2-7; 10 nucleotides line up with TRBD2. This TCR was recovered from a person between 18 and 59 years old who received the Ad26.COV2.S COVID-19 vaccine or a placebo. CDR3 DNA: TGTGCCAGCAGCCCTCTAACTAGCGGGGCCTTTGGAGAGCAGTACTTC. This codes for CASSPLTSGAFGEQYF. Full variable domain (missing parts from reference TRBV11-2 and TRBJ2-7): EAGVAQSPRYKIIEKRQSVAFWCNPISGHATLYWYQQILGQGPKLLIQFQNNGVVDDSQLPKDRFSAERLKGVDSTLKIQPAKLEDSAVYLCASSPLTSGAFGEQYFGPGTRLTVT.